This TCR beta chain stems from a study of CD8 T cells in Susac syndrome. The CDR3 is 16 amino acids. After removal of 2 bases from V and 3 bases from J, the junction contained 7 bases not matched to a gene. CDR1 is DFQATT and CDR2 is SNEGSKA in the germline V gene (reference sequence). CD8+ and CD4+ T cells from blood underwent TCR beta sequencing, which was carried out in a high-throughput format. The authors reverse transcribed roughly 0.5 to 1 ug RNA with random hexamers. Multiplex immunoSEQ PCR targeted 54 Vbeta and 13 Jbeta TCR beta segments. Each CDR3 protein gets one entry after TCRdb re-called the immunoSEQ multiplex PCR reads with MiXCR. The repertoire holds around 170,000 distinct CDR3 sequences, with just over 90% as singletons.

The gene calls are TRBV20-1 and TRBJ2-3, with TRBD1 identical over 11 bases. The specimen was CD4+ T cells from PBMCs. This clonotype was obtained from a human donor in good health. The CDR3 protein is CSARRGQGARTDTQYF. As DNA, the CDR3 is TGCAGTGCTAGACGAGGACAGGGGGCAAGAACAGATACGCAGTATTTT.